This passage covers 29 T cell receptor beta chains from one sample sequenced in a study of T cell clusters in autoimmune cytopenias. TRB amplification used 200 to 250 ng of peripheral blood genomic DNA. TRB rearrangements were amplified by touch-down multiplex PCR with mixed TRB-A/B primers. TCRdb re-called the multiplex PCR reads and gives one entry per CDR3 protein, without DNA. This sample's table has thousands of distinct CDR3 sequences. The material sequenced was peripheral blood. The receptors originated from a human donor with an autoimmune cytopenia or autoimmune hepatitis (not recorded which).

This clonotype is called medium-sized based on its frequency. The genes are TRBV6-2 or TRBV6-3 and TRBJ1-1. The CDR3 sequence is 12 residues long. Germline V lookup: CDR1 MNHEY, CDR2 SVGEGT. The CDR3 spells CASKEMNTEAFF.

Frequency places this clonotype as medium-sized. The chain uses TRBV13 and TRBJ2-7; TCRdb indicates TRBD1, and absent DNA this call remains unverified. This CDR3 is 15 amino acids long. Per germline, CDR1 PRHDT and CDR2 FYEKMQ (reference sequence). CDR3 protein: CASSLSLGTVYEQYF.

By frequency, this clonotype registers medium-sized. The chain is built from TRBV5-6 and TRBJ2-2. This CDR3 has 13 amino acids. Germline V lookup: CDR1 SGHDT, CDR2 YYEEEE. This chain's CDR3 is CASSLRHTGELFF. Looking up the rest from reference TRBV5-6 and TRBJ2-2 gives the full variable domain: DAGVTQSPTHLIKTRGQQVTLRCSPKSGHDTVSWYQQALGQGPQFIFQYYEEEERQRGNFPDRFSGHQFPNYSSELNVNALLLGDSALYLCASSLRHTGELFFGEGSRLTVL.

The CDR3 sequence: CASTLLAGAANTGELFF. The chain recombines TRBV21-1 with TRBJ2-2; TCRdb reports TRBD2, a call that lacks DNA to check it against. TRBV21-1 is deemed a pseudogene. The CDR3 length is 17 residues.

CDR3 sequence reads: CSARPRTGRTEAFF. The chain is built from TRBV20-1 and TRBJ1-1; TCRdb calls TRBD1, which cannot be checked without DNA. There are 14 residues in the CDR3. Germline CDR1 reads DFQATT; CDR2 reads SNEGSKA (reference sequence).

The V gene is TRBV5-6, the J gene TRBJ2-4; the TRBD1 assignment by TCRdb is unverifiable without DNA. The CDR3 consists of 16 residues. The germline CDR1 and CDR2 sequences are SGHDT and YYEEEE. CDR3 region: CASSSEGLGAKNIQYF.

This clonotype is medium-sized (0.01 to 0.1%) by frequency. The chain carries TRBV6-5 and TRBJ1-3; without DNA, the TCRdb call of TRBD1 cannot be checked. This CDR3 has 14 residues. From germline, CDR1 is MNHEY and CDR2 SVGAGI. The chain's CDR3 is CASSPSGSGNTIYF.

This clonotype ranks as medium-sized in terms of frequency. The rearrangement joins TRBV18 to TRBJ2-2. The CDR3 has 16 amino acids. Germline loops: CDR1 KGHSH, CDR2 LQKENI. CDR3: CASSPTATTNTGELFF.

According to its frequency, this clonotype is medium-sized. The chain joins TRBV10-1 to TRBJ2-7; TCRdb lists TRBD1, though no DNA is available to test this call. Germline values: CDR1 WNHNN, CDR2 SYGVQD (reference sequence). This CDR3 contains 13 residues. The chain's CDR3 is CASSEGRGYEQYF.

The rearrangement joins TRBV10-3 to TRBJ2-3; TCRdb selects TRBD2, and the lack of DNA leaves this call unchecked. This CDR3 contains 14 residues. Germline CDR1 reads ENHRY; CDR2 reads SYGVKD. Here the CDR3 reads CAIRVAASTDTQYF.

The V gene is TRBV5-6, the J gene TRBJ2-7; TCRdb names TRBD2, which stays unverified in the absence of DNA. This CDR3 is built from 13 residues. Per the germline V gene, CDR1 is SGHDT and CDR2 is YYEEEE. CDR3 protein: CASSPRTSDEQYF.

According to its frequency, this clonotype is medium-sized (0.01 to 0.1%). This CDR3 is CATSSGRAPSNEQFF. This chain connects TRBV15 to TRBJ2-1; TCRdb's assignment of TRBD2 cannot be checked, as there is no DNA. CDR1 is LNHNV, CDR2 YYDKDF, per germline (reference sequence). The CDR3 extends over 15 amino acids.

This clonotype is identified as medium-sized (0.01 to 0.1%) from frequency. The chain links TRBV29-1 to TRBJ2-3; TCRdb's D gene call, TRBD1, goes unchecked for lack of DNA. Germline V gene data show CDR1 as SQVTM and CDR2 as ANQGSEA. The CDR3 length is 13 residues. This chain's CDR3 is CSVAVGTTDTQYF.

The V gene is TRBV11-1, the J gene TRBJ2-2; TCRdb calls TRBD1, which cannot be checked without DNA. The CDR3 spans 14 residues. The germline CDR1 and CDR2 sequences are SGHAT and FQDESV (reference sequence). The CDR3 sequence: CASSLPGQGWSAFF.

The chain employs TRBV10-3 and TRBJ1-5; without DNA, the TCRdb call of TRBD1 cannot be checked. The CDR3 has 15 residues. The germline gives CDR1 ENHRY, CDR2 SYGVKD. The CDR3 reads CAIRSGTLGNQPQHF.

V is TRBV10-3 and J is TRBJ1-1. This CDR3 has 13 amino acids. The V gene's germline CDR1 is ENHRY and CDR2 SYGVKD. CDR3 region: CAIGAVEDTEAFF.

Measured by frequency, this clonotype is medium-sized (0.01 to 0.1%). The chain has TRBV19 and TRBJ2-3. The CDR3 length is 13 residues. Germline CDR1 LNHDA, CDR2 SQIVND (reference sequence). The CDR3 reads CASRNTRTDTQYF.

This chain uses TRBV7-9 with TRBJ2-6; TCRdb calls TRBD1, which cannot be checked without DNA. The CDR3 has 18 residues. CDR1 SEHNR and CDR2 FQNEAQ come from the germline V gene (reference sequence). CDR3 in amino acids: CASSPTGTPIPGANVLTF.

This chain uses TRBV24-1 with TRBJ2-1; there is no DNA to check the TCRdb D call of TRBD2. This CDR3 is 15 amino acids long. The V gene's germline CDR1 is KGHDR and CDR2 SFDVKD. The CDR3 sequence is CATQTSGSAYNEQFF.

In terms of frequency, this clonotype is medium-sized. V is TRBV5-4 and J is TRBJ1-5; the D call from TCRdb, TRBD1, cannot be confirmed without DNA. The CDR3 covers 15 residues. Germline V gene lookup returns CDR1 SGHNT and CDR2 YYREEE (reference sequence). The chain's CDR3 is CASSLAVGVGQPQHF.

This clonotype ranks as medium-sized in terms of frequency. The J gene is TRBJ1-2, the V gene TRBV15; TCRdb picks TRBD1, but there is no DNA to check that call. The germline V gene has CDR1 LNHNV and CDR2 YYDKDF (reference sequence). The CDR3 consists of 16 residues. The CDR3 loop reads CATSRQPGQTAYGYTF.

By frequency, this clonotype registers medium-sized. CDR3 in amino acids: CASSSSGTGADTQYF. This rearrangement joins TRBV12-3 or TRBV12-4 to TRBJ2-3; TCRdb selects TRBD1, and the lack of DNA leaves this call unchecked. The CDR3 contains 15 residues.

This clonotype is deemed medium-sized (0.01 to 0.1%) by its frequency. This CDR3 reads CASSLTQETQYF. The chain recombines TRBV18 with TRBJ2-5. This CDR3 region has 12 residues. Germline V CDR1 and CDR2: KGHSH, LQKENI.

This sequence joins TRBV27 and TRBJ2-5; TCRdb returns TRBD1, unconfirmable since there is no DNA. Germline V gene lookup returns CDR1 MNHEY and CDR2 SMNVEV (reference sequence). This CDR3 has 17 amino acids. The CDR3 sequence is CASSPPYGTGGQETQYF.

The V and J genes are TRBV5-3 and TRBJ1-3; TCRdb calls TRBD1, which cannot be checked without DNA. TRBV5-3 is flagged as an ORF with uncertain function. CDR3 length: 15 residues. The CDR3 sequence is CARSPPDAVADTIYF.

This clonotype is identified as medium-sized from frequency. The CDR3 protein is CSVVGLAMLQYF. V and J are TRBV29-1 and TRBJ2-4; checking the TCRdb D call of TRBD2 is not possible without DNA. CDR1 is SQVTM and CDR2 is ANQGSEA in the germline V gene. CDR3 length equals 12 residues.

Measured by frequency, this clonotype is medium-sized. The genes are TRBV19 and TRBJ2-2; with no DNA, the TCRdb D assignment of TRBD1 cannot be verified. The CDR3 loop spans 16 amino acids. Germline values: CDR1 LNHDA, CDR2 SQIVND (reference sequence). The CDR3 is CASSIIGAANTGELFF. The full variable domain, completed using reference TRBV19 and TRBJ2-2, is DGGITQSPKYLFRKEGQNVTLSCEQNLNHDAMYWYRQDPGQGLRLIYYSQIVNDFQKGDIAEGYSVSREKKESFPLTVTSAQKNPTAFYLCASSIIGAANTGELFFGEGSRLTVL.

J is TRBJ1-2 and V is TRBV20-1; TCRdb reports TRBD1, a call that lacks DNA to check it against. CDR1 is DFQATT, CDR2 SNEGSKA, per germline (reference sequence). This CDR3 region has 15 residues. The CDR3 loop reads CSAASGTTWSYGYTF.

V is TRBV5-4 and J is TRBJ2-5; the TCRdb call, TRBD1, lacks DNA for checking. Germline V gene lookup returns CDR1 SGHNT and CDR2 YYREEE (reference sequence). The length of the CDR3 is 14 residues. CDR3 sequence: CASSLRVEGETQYF. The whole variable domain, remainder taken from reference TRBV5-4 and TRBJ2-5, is ETGVTQSPTHLIKTRGQQVTLRCSSQSGHNTVSWYQQALGQGPQFIFQYYREEENGRGNFPPRFSGLQFPNYSSELNVNALELDDSALYLCASSLRVEGETQYFGPGTRLLVL.